The 18 T cell receptor beta chains in this list originate from one sample, sequenced in a study of T cells in Graves' hyperthyroidism and ophthalmopathy (dated by TCRdb to between 2019 and 2020). Receptor amplification or capture employed multiplex PCR. This sample was sequenced with an Illumina HiSeq 2000. Amplification of TCR beta CDR3 regions was carried out from RNA transcripts. The first round of RT-PCR for the TCR CDR3 was performed with the HTBI primer set and the Qiagen OneStep RT-PCR kit. TCRdb redid the processing of the public reads, applying fastp at Q25 and MiXCR, and retained in-frame beta chains. When rows share a CDR3 protein, they turn into one entry using the most common DNA and genes. The sample data list roughly 100,000 distinct CDR3 sequences, and roughly 40% of these were observed just once. The ten largest clones capture roughly 10% of the sample. The sample was peripheral blood or thyroid tissue (not recorded which). These receptors all stem from a woman in her 30s with Graves' hyperthyroidism.

The rearrangement links TRBV28 to TRBJ2-7; TRBD1 matches 11 bases. Trimming cost V 3 bases and J 6 bases; bases outside gene matches: 13. This CDR3 is 17 amino acids long. Germline CDR1 MDHEN, CDR2 SYDVKM. CDR3 loop: CASSFWQPDRGQCEQYF. The CDR3 DNA reads TGTGCCAGCAGTTTTTGGCAGCCGGACAGGGGGCAGTGCGAGCAGTACTTC.

This clonotype was counted ten times or more. The chain links TRBV7-9 to TRBJ1-2; 7 bases are a match to TRBD1. Trimming removed 1 base from V and 4 bases from J; junction bases left unmatched: 9. The length of the CDR3 is 16 residues. The germline V gene has CDR1 SEHNR and CDR2 FQNEAQ (reference sequence). The CDR3 DNA is TGTGCCAGCAGCTTAGGGGCGACAGGGACACGCTATGGCTACACCTTC. Translating gives CASSLGATGTRYGYTF.

A note on this clonotype: One end of the junction varies from germline; a read error may be responsible. This chain links TRBV25-1 with TRBJ1-3, with D possibly being TRBD1 (5 bases). Germline CDR1 and CDR2: MGHDK and SYGVNS. The CDR3 length is 12 residues. In nucleotides, the CDR3 is TGTACCAGCAGGGCCTCTGGAAACACCATATATTTT. Its protein is CTSRASGNTIYF.

Turning to this clonotype: The junction does not match germline at one end; this may be a read error. The chain employs TRBV7-8 and TRBJ2-2; TRBD1 matches at 8 bases. This CDR3 contains 15 residues. Germline V lookup: CDR1 SGHVS, CDR2 FQNEAQ. The CDR3 is CASSFATGETGKLFF. Written as DNA, the CDR3 is TGTGCCAGCAGCTTCGCGACAGGGGAAACCGGGAAGCTGTTTTTT.

This clonotype was recorded at least ten times. This rearrangement joins TRBV5-1 to TRBJ1-6, with TRBD1 matching over 7 bases. Germline V gives CDR1 SGHRS, CDR2 YFSETQ. The CDR3 length is 15 residues. The V and J ends lost 0 bases and 8 bases, in that order; junction bases with no gene match: 5. CDR3 DNA: TGCGCCAGCAGCTTGGGACAGGGCTGGTATTCACCCCTCCACTTT. Its translation is CASSLGQGWYSPLHF.

This clonotype appeared once. The rearrangement joins TRBV25-1 to TRBJ1-5, with D possibly matching TRBD1 (5 bases). The CDR3 is 14 amino acids. Germline loops: CDR1 MGHDK, CDR2 SYGVNS. The CDR3 spells CARDPGTPNQPQHF. CDR3 nucleotide sequence: TGTGCTAGAGATCCAGGGACGCCGAATCAGCCCCAGCATTTT.

This clonotype has a count of ten or more. The chain is built from TRBV7-2 and TRBJ1-2, with a weak D call TRBD1 (6 bases). Germline assignment: CDR1 SGHTA and CDR2 FQGNSA. With 4 bases removed from V and 8 bases from J, the gap between germline ends came to 14 bases. The CDR3 is made up of 13 amino acids. The CDR3 sequence is CASSYGTTGGYTF. The CDR3 coding sequence is TGTGCCAGCAGCTACGGGACAACGGGGGGCTACACCTTC.

The chain joins TRBV12-3 or TRBV12-4 to TRBJ1-4; D gene unclear. Trimming shortened V by 6 bases and J by 2 bases, and 7 bases separated the two germline ends. The CDR3 is made up of 13 amino acids. In DNA, the CDR3 is TGTGCCAGCAGCCCCGGGACTAATGAAAAACTGTTTTTT. Encoded protein: CASSPGTNEKLFF.

The genes are TRBV6-6 and TRBJ2-7, with 11 positions matching TRBD1. Germline V lookup: CDR1 MNHNY, CDR2 SVGAGI (reference sequence). This CDR3 is 14 amino acids long. With V trimmed by 2 bases and J by 3 bases, 0 bases remained unmatched. The CDR3 here is CASSYGTGGYEQYF. The DNA for the CDR3 is TGTGCCAGCAGTTACGGGACAGGGGGCTACGAGCAGTACTTC.

There are many counts of this clonotype. The chain uses TRBV20-1 and TRBJ2-7, with unresolved D. Deletions cut 6 bases from V and 5 bases from J, with 8 bases between. The CDR3 totals 10 residues. Germline V lookup: CDR1 DFQATT, CDR2 SNEGSKA (reference sequence). Written as DNA, the CDR3 is TGCAGTGCCCTGTATAACGAGCAGTACTTC. Its translation: CSALYNEQYF.

The chain links TRBV19 to TRBJ2-5, with D maybe TRBD2 (6 bases). V lost 6 bases, J lost 9 bases, and 14 bases lay in between. Germline CDR1 is LNHDA and CDR2 is SQIVND (reference sequence). The length of the CDR3 is 12 residues. Here the CDR3 reads CASRVGGQPQYF. Here the CDR3 DNA reads TGTGCCAGTAGGGTAGGAGGGCAGCCCCAGTACTTC.

This clonotype was counted ten times or more. This chain uses TRBV6-4 with TRBJ2-7, with D unresolved. This CDR3 region has 11 residues. Trimming stripped 5 bases from V and 3 bases from J, with 5 bases between. Germline V gives CDR1 MRHNA, CDR2 SNTAGT. DNA of the CDR3: TGTGCCAGCAGTAAAATCTACGAGCAGTACTTC. This sequence encodes CASSKIYEQYF.

The CDR3 reads CASSLEVPGWETQYF. Written as DNA, the CDR3 is TGTGCCAGCAGCTTGGAAGTCCCCGGTTGGGAGACCCAGTACTTC. The V and J genes are TRBV2 and TRBJ2-5; no clear D. CDR1 SNHLY and CDR2 FYNNEI come from the germline V gene. Deletions cut 6 bases from V and 5 bases from J, with 19 bases between. CDR3 length: 15 residues.

The chain uses TRBV10-3 and TRBJ2-7; TRBD1 matches at 7 bases. Trimming removed 2 bases from V and 4 bases from J; junction bases left unmatched: 8. This CDR3 has 15 amino acids. Germline V gives CDR1 ENHRY, CDR2 SYGVKD. The CDR3 sequence: CAISEPTGEGYEQYF. The CDR3 DNA reads TGTGCCATCAGTGAGCCTACAGGGGAAGGGTACGAGCAGTACTTC.

Details on this clonotype: An end of the junction does not agree with germline; a read error may underlie this. The V and J genes are TRBV10-3 and TRBJ2-7, with unresolved D. Germline CDR1 reads ENHRY; CDR2 reads SYGVKD. This CDR3 spans 13 amino acids. CDR3 in amino acids: CAISDSNPYVQYF. The CDR3, as DNA: TGCGCCATCAGTGACTCCAACCCCTACGTGCAGTACTTC.

Only one count was recorded for this clonotype. V is TRBV12-3 or TRBV12-4 and J is TRBJ2-5, with 8 bases matching TRBD1. With V trimmed by 5 bases and J by 5 bases, 7 bases remained unmatched. This CDR3 has 14 amino acids. This chain's CDR3 is CASSNPGGAETQYF. CDR3 nucleotide sequence: TGTGCCAGCAGTAACCCAGGGGGCGCGGAGACCCAGTACTTC.

This clonotype has at least ten counts. The rearrangement links TRBV5-1 to TRBJ1-2; 7 positions match TRBD1. This CDR3 region has 14 residues. V gave up 0 bases and J gave up 6 bases; unmatched junction bases: 5. Germline V gene sequence: CDR1 SGHRS, CDR2 YFSETQ. The CDR3: CASSLVQGTNGYTF. DNA for the CDR3: TGCGCCAGCAGCTTGGTACAGGGGACGAATGGCTACACCTTC.

This clonotype was observed many times. J is TRBJ1-6 and V is TRBV20-1; possible D gene TRBD1, 6 bases. Per germline, CDR1 DFQATT and CDR2 SNEGSKA (reference sequence). The CDR3 totals 17 residues. Trimming stripped 0 bases from V and 0 bases from J, with 12 bases between. CDR3: CSAREKQGISYNSPLHF. The CDR3 DNA reads as TGCAGTGCTAGAGAGAAACAGGGTATCTCCTATAATTCACCCCTCCACTTT.